This T cell receptor beta chain is from a study of shared clonotypes between healthy human individuals. Libraries were prepared by immunoSEQ multiplex PCR; TCRdb keeps only in-frame clonotypes and omits some of them. Of more than 2 million clones listed, 85% to 95% are singletons. The CDR3 covers 16 residues. The germline gives CDR1 ENHRY, CDR2 SYGVKD. V dropped 7 bases and J dropped 4; count of bases not matched to a gene: 9. This clone was counted a few times. The sample was naive CD4+ T cells sorted from blood. The subset: CD45RA+ positively selected. The chain joins TRBV10-3 to TRBJ2-2, with TRBD2 matching over 10 bases. This clonotype was sampled from a young man in good health. The CDR3: CAINLAGASSTGELFF. CDR3 bases: TGTGCCATCAATCTAGCGGGAGCCTCCAGCACCGGGGAGCTGTTTTTT.